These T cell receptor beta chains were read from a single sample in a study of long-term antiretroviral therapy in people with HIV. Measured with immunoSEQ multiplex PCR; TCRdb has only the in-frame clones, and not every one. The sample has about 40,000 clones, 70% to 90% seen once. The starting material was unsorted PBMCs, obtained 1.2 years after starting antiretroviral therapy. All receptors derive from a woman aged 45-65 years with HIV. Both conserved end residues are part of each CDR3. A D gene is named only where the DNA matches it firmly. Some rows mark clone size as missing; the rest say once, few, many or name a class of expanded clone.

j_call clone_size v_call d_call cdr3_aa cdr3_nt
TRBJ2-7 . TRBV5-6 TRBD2 CASNRGIAGAYEQYF TGTGCCAGCAACCGCGGAATAGCGGGGGCCTACGAGCAGTACTTC
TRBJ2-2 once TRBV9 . CASTLGTNTGELFF TGTGCCAGCACGTTGGGCACGAACACCGGGGAGCTGTTTTTT
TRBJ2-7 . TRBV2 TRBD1 CASSVEGQGSSYEQYF TGTGCCAGCAGTGTGGAGGGACAGGGTAGCTCCTACGAGCAGTACTTC
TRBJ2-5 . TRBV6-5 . CASSYRRETQYF TGTGCCAGCAGTTACAGGCGGGAGACCCAGTACTTC
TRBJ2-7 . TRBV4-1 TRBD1 CASSQVPTGLYEQYF TGCGCCAGCAGCCAAGTACCGACAGGGCTCTACGAGCAGTACTTC
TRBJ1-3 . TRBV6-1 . CASSRTASEGNTIYF TGTGCCAGCAGTCGGACAGCTTCGGAGGGAAACACCATATATTTT
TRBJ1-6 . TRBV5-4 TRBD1 CASSPRTGSNSPLHF TGTGCCAGCAGCCCTCGGACAGGGAGCAATTCACCCCTCCACTTT
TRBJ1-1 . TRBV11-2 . CASSSLVRAKNTEAFF TGTGCCAGCAGCTCCCTGGTCAGGGCGAAGAACACTGAAGCTTTCTTT
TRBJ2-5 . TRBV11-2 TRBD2 CASSLGQRDTETQYF TGTGCCAGCAGCTTAGGACAGCGGGATACAGAGACCCAGTACTTC
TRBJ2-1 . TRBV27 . CASSLPRLIDRGNEQFF TGTGCCAGCAGCCTCCCCAGACTCATCGATCGGGGGAATGAGCAGTTCTTC
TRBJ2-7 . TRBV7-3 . CASSLSGGSSYEQYF TGTGCCAGCAGCTTAAGTGGGGGCAGCTCCTACGAGCAGTACTTC
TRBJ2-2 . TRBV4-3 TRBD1 CASSRSTGANTGELFF TGCGCCAGCAGCCGTTCGACAGGGGCGAACACCGGGGAGCTGTTTTTT
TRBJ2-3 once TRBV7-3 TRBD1 CASSTGQGADTQYF TGTGCCAGCAGCACCGGACAGGGGGCAGATACGCAGTATTTT
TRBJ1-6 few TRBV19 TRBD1 CASNLPTGMGSPLHF TGTGCCAGTAATCTTCCGACAGGGATGGGTTCACCCCTCCACTTT
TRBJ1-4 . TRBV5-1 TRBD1 CASGSTDRANEKLFF TGCGCCAGCGGATCCACCGACAGGGCTAATGAAAAACTGTTTTTT
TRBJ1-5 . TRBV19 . CASSIMAPGPAVSQPQHF TGTGCCAGTAGTATTATGGCTCCCGGCCCGGCGGTGAGTCAGCCCCAGCATTTT
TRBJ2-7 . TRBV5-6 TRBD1 CASSLLRQGDKTSYEQYF TGTGCCAGCAGCCTCTTAAGACAGGGCGATAAAACCAGCTACGAGCAGTACTTC
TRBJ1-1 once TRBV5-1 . CASRWATGNTEAFF TGCGCCAGCAGATGGGCCACGGGGAACACTGAAGCTTTCTTT
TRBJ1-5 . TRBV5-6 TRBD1 CASSRGLGQPQHF TGTGCCAGCAGCAGGGGGCTCGGTCAGCCCCAGCATTTT
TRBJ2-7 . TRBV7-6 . CASSPNINRGGTHEQYF TGTGCCAGCAGCCCGAACATAAACAGGGGAGGGACCCACGAGCAGTACTTC
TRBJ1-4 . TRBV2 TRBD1 CASSDATGGNEKLFF TGTGCCAGCAGTGACGCGACAGGGGGCAATGAAAAACTGTTTTTT
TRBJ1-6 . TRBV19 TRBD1 CASRGTETSPLHF TGTGCCAGTAGGGGGACAGAGACGTCACCCCTCCACTTT
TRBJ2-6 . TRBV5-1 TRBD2 CASSLVRGELGTGANVLTF TGCGCCAGCAGCTTGGTACGGGGGGAGCTGGGAACTGGGGCCAACGTCCTGACTTTC
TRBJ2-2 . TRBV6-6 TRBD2 CASRLLAGGELFF TGTGCCAGCAGACTACTAGCGGGCGGGGAGCTGTTTTTT
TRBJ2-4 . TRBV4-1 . CASSQDLARNIQYF TGCGCCAGCAGCCAAGACCTAGCGAGGAACATTCAGTACTTC
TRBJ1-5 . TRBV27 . CASPGSPPAQHF TGTGCCAGCCCAGGGTCCCCACCCGCCCAGCATTTT
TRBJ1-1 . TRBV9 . CASNRGIAENTEAFF TGTGCCAGCAACCGGGGGATTGCGGAGAACACTGAAGCTTTCTTT
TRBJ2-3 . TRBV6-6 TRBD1 CASSTPGTGSSTRDF TGTGCCAGCAGCACCCCCGGGACAGGGTCTTCTACGCGGGATTTT
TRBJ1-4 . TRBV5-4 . CASSFHPRAGGKLFF TGTGCCAGCAGCTTTCACCCCCGGGCAGGAGGAAAACTGTTTTTT
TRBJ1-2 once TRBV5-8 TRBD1 CASSYPGTGRPGYTF TGTGCCAGCAGTTACCCCGGGACAGGGCGGCCTGGCTACACCTTC
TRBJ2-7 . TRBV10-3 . CAISAISYEQYF TGTGCCATCAGTGCCATTTCCTACGAGCAGTACTTC
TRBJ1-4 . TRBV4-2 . CASSQDSVDSNEKLFF TGTGCCAGCAGCCAAGATAGCGTGGACAGTAATGAAAAACTGTTTTTT